This T cell receptor beta chain stems from a study of blood T cells in healthy people across ages. This clonotype was counted only a few times. CDR3 size: 16 residues. Germline CDR1 is SEHNR and CDR2 is FQNEAQ (reference sequence). Trimming took 6 bases from V and 0 from J, leaving 16 bases between them. It was with a sample-barcoded 5' primer and a J-beta primer mix that a second PCR of roughly 6 to 12 cycles was run. One entry per CDR3 protein, called by TCRdb with MiXCR from the 5' RACE reads. The sample holds roughly 800,000 distinct CDR3 sequences; 58% are singletons and the top ten take around 22%.

Sequences were obtained from blood. The chain combines TRBV7-9 with TRBJ2-3; possible D gene TRBD1, 5 bases. The receptor was isolated from a man aged 25-40 years in good health. CDR3 amino acids: CASRTDPKGSTDTQYF. The CDR3 DNA is TGTGCCAGCAGAACGGACCCAAAGGGGAGCACAGATACGCAGTATTTT.